The following is a T cell receptor beta chain sequence with its context. The sample originates from a study of lymphopenia after photon versus proton radiotherapy. The repertoire was sequenced with immunoSEQ multiplex PCR; TCRdb's copy has only in-frame clones and lacks some. The table lists around 66,000 clones, 75% to 90% of them singletons. In germline, CDR1 is LNHDA, CDR2 SQIVND (reference sequence). This CDR3 region has 15 residues. The germline V and J ends were trimmed by 3 bases and 0 bases, with 9 bases remaining between them. V and J are TRBV19 and TRBJ1-5, with a tentative D call TRBD1 (5 bases). This clonotype was sampled from a man aged 35-49 years with gastric cancer. The sample in question was peripheral blood, obtained from a patient treated with photon-based radiotherapy. DNA of the CDR3: TGTGCCAGTAGTATGACAGCTAATAGCAATCAGCCCCAGCATTTT. Its protein product is CASSMTANSNQPQHF.